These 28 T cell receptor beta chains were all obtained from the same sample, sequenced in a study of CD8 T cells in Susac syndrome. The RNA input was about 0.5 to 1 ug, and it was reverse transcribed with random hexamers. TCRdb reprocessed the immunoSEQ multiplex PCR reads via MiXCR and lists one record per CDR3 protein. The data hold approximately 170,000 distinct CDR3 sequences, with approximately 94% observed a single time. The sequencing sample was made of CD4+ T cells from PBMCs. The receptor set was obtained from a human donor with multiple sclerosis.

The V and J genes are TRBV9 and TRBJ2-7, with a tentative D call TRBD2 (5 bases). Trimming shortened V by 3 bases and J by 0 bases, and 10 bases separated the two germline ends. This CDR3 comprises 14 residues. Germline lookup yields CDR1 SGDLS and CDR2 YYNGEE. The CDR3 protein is CASSARASSYEQYF. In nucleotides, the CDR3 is TGTGCCAGCAGCGCGAGGGCGAGCTCCTACGAGCAGTACTTC. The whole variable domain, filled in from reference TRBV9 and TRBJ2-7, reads DSGVTQTPKHLITATGQRVTLRCSPRSGDLSVYWYQQSLDQGLQFLIQYYNGEERAKGNILERFSAQQFPDLHSELNLSSLELGDSALYFCASSARASSYEQYFGPGTRLTVT.

CDR3 DNA sequence: TGCAGTGCTAGAGCGGCAGGGGCGAACAATCAGCCCCAGCATTTT. Translated: CSARAAGANNQPQHF. This rearrangement joins TRBV20-1 to TRBJ1-5, with D tentatively TRBD1 (6 bases). Trimming cost V 1 base and J 3 bases, with 13 bases left between them. This CDR3 contains 15 residues. Germline loops: CDR1 DFQATT, CDR2 SNEGSKA (reference sequence).

CDR3: CASSKDRGENIQYF. The CDR3 DNA follows: TGTGCCAGCAGTAAGGACAGGGGAGAAAACATTCAGTACTTC. The chain employs TRBV2 and TRBJ2-4, with 9 bases matching TRBD1. Unmatched junction bases numbered 4, after V lost 5 bases and J lost 5 bases. The germline V gene encodes CDR1 SNHLY and CDR2 FYNNEI. The CDR3 totals 14 residues.

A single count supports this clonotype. The CDR3 DNA reads as TGCAGTGCTGGCGGTGGGACTAGCGGGAGAAGAGTACCAGAGACCCAGTACTTC. It yields the protein CSAGGGTSGRRVPETQYF. The chain has TRBV20-1 and TRBJ2-5; 14 bases are shared with TRBD2. The junction had 15 bases not matched to a gene; V was cut back by 5 bases and J by 4 bases. The CDR3 has 18 amino acids. The germline V gene encodes CDR1 DFQATT and CDR2 SNEGSKA (reference sequence).

CDR3 sequence reads: CSVRQGATGNQPQHF. CDR3 DNA: TGCAGCGTGCGACAGGGAGCAACGGGCAATCAGCCCCAGCATTTT. The chain carries TRBV29-1 and TRBJ1-5; 7 bases fit TRBD1. The CDR3 runs to 15 residues. Germline CDR1 reads SQVTM; CDR2 reads ANQGSEA. V lost 6 bases, J lost 2 bases, and 10 bases stayed unmatched.

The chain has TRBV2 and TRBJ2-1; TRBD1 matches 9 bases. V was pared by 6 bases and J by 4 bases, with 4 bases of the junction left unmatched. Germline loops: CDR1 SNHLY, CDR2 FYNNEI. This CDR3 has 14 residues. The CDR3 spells CASSRQGVYNEQFF. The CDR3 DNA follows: TGTGCCAGCAGCCGACAGGGGGTATACAATGAGCAGTTCTTC.

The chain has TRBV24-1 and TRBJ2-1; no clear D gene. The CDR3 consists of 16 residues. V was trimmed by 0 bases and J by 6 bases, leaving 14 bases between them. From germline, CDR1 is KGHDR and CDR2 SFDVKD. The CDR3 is CATSDLYSSTGNEQFF. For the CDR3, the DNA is TGTGCCACCAGTGATTTGTATAGCTCCACGGGCAATGAGCAGTTCTTC.

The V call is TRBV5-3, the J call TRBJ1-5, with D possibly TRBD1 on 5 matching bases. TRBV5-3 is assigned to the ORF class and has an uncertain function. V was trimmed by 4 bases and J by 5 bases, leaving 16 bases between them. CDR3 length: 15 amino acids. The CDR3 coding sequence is TGTGCCAGAAGCCCCAGTGGTGGGGGTTATCAGCCCCAGCATTTT. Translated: CARSPSGGGYQPQHF.

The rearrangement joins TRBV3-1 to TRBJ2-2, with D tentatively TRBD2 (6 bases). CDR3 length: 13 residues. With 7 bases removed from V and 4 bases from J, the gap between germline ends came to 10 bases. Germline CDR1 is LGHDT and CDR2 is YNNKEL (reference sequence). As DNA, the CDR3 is TGTGCCAGCAAAATGGAGGGCACCGGGGAGCTGTTTTTT. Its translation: CASKMEGTGELFF. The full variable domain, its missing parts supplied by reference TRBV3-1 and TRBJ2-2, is DTAVSQTPKYLVTQMGNDKSIKCEQNLGHDTMYWYKQDSKKFLKIMFSYNNKELIINETVPNRFSPKSPDKAHLNLHINSLELGDSAVYFCASKMEGTGELFFGEGSRLTVL.

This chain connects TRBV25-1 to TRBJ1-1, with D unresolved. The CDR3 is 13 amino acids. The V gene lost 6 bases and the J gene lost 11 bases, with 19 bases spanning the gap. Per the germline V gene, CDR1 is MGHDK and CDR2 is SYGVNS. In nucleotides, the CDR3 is TGTGCCAGCAGAGCACAGAGTCATCCAATCGCTTTCTTT. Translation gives CASRAQSHPIAFF. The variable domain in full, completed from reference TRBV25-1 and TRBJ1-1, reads EADIYQTPRYLVIGTGKKITLECSQTMGHDKMYWYQQDPGMELHLIHYSYGVNSTEKGDLSSESTVSRIRTEHFPLTLESARPSHTSQYLCASRAQSHPIAFFGQGTRLTVV.

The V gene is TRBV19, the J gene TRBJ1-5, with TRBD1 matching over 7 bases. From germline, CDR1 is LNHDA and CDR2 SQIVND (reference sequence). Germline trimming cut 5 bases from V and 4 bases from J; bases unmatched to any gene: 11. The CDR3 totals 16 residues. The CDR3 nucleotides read TGTGCCAGTAGTTATTACCGTGGGACAGCAAATCAGCCCCAGCATTTT. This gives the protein CASSYYRGTANQPQHF.

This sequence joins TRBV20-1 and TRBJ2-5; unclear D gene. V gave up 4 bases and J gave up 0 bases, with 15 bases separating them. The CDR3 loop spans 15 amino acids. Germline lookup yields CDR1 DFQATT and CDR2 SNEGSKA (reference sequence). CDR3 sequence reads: CSATALVRYQETQYF. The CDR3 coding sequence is TGCAGTGCTACCGCCCTCGTGCGGTACCAAGAGACCCAGTACTTC.

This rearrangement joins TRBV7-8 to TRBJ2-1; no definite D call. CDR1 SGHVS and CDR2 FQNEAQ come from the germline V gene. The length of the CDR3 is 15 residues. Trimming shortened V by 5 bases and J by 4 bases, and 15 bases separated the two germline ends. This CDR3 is CASSPRAGMYNEQFF. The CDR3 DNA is TGTGCCAGCAGCCCCCGGGCCGGCATGTACAATGAGCAGTTCTTC.

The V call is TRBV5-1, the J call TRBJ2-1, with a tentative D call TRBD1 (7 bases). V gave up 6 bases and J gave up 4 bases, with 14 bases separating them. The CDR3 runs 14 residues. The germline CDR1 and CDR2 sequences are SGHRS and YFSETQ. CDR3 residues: CASMEGQSYNEQFF. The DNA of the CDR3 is TGCGCCAGCATGGAGGGACAGAGTTACAATGAGCAGTTCTTC.

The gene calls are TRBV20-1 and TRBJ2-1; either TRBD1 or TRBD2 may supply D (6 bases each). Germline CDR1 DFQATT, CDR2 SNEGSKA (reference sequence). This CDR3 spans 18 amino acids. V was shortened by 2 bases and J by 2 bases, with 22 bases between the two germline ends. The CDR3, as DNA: TGCAGTGCTAGATCCGGGGAGGTCTGGGGGGCCACCTACAATGAGCAGTTCTTC. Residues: CSARSGEVWGATYNEQFF.

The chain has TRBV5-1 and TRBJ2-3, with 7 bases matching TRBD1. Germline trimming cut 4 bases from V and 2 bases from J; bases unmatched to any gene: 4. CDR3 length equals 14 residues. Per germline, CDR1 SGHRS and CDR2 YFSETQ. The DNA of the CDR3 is TGCGCCAGCAGCACAGGGGCGCTCACAGATACGCAGTATTTT. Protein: CASSTGALTDTQYF.

The CDR3 DNA is TGTGCCTGGAGTCAACCAGCTTCCTACAATGAGCAGTTCTTC. Protein: CAWSQPASYNEQFF. V usage is TRBV30 and J usage is TRBJ2-1; D is ambiguous. V was trimmed by 2 bases and J by 1 base, leaving 9 bases between them. CDR1 is GTSNPN, CDR2 SVGIG, per germline (reference sequence). The CDR3 is 14 amino acids.

CDR3 in amino acids: CSGAPTGTPYEQYF. The CDR3 DNA reads TGCAGCGGGGCACCAACCGGGACACCCTACGAGCAGTACTTC. The chain is built from TRBV20-1 and TRBJ2-7; D may be TRBD1 (6 bases). Germline CDR1 reads DFQATT; CDR2 reads SNEGSKA (reference sequence). The CDR3 has 14 amino acids.

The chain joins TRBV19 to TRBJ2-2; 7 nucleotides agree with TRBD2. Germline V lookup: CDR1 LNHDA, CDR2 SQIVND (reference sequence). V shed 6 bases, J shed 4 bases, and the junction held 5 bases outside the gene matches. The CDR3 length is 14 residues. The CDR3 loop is CASRSGGSTGELFF. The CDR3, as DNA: TGTGCCAGTAGGTCGGGAGGTAGCACCGGGGAGCTGTTTTTT.

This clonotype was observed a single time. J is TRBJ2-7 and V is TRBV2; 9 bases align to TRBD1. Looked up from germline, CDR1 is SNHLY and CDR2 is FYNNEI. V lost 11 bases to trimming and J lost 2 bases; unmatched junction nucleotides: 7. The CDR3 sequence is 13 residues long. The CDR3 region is CAGSGTGTYEQYF. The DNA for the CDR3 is TGTGCCGGATCCGGGACAGGGACCTACGAGCAGTACTTC.

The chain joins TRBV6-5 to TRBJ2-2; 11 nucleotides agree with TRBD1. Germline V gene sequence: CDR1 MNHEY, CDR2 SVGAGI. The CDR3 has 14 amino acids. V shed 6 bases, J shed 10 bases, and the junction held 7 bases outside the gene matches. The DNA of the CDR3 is TGTGCCAGCAGGGACAGGGGGCGACAAGAGGAGCTGTTTTTT. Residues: CASRDRGRQEELFF.

CDR3 protein: CASSVGGTAYEQYF. The CDR3 bases are TGTGCCAGCAGCGTAGGAGGGACAGCATACGAGCAGTACTTC. The rearrangement joins TRBV9 to TRBJ2-7; the match to TRBD1 covers 7 bases. The V gene end was trimmed by 0 bases and the J gene end by 4 bases; junction bases not matched to a gene: 4. Germline CDR1 is SGDLS and CDR2 is YYNGEE. This CDR3 contains 14 residues.

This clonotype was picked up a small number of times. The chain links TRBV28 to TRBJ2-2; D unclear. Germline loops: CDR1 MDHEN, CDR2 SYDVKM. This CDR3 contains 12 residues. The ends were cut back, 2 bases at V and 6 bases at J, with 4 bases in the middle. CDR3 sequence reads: CASSLPAGELFF. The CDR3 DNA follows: TGTGCCAGCAGTTTACCTGCCGGGGAGCTGTTTTTT. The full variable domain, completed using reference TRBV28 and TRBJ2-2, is DVKVTQSSRYLVKRTGEKVFLECVQDMDHENMFWYRQDPGLGLRLIYFSYDVKMKEKGDIPEGYSVSREKKERFSLILESASTNQTSMYLCASSLPAGELFFGEGSRLTVL.

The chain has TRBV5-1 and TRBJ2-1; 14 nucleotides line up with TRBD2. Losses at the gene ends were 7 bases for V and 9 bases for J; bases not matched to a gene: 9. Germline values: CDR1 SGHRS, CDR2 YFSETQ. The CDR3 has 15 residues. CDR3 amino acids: CASGEGTSGRGEQFF. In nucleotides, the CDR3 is TGCGCCAGCGGAGAGGGGACTAGCGGGAGAGGTGAGCAGTTCTTC.

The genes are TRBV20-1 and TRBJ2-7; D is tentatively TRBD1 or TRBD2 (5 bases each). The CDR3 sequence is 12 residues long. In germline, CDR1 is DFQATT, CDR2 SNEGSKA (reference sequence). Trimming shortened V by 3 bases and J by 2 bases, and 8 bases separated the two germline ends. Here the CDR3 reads CSASSGPYEQYF. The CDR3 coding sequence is TGCAGTGCTAGCTCGGGGCCCTACGAGCAGTACTTC.

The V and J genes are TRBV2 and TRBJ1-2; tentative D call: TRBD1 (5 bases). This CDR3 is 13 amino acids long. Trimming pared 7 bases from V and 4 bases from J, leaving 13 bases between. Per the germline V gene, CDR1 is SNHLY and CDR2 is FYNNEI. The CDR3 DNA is TGTGCCAGCAAGGCCGGGGCCCTCTATGGCTACACCTTC. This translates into CASKAGALYGYTF.

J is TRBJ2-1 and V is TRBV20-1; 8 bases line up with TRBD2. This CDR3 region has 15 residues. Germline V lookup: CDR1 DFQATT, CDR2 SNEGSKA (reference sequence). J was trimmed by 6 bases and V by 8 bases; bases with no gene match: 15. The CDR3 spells CSSGGASGSGNEQFF. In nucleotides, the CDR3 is TGCAGTTCCGGGGGGGCGAGCGGGTCCGGCAATGAGCAGTTCTTC.

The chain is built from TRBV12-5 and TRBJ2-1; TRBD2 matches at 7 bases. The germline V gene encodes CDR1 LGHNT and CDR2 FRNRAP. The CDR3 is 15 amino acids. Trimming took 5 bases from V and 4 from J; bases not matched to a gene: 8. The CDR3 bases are TGTGCTAGTGGTCCCGGTCTGGGGGGGTACAATGAGCAGTTCTTC. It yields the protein CASGPGLGGYNEQFF.